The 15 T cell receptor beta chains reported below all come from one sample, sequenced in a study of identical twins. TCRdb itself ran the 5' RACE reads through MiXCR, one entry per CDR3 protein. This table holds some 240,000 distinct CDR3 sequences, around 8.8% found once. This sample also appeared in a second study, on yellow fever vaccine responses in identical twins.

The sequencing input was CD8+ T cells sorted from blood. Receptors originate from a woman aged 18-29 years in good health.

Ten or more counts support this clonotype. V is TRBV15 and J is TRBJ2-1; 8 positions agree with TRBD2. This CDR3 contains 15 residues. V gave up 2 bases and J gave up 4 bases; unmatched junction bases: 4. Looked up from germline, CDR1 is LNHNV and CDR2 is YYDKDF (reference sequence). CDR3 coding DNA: TGTGCCACCAGCAGAAAGACTAGCGTATACAATGAGCAGTTCTTC. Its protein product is CATSRKTSVYNEQFF.

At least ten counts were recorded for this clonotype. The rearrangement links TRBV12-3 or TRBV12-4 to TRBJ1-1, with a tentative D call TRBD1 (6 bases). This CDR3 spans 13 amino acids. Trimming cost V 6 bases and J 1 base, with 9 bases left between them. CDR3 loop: CASSLTGNTEAFF. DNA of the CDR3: TGTGCCAGCAGCCTGACAGGGAACACTGAAGCTTTCTTT.

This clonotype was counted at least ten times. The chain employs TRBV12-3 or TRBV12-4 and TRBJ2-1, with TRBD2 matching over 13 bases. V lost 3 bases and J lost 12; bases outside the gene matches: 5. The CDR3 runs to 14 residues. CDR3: CASSFGTSGTVQFF. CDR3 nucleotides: TGTGCCAGCAGTTTCGGGACTAGCGGGACCGTGCAGTTCTTC.

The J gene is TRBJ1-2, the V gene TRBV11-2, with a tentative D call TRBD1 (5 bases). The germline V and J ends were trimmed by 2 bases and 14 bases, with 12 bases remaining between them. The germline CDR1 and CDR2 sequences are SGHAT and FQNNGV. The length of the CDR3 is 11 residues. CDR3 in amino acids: CASSLLRQMTF. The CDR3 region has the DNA TGTGCCAGCAGCTTACTGAGACAGATGACCTTC.

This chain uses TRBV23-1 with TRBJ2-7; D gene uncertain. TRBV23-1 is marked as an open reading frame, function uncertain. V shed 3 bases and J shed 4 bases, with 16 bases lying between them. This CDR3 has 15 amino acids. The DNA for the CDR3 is TGCGCCAGCAGTCATCGTCCTATCCTGGGGTACGAGCAGTACTTC. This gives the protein CASSHRPILGYEQYF.

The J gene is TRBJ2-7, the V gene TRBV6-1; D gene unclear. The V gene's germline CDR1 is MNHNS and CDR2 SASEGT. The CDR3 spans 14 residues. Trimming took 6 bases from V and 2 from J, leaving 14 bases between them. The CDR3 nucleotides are TGTGCCAGCAGCCCTAGTGTCTCGGCCTACGAGCAGTACTTC. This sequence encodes CASSPSVSAYEQYF.

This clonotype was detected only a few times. CDR3 sequence (DNA): TGTGCCATCAGTGACCCACTAGCCGACTCGGCCTACAATGAGCAGTTCTTC. This translates into CAISDPLADSAYNEQFF. The rearrangement joins TRBV10-3 to TRBJ2-1; possible D gene TRBD2, 6 bases. Germline CDR1 and CDR2: ENHRY and SYGVKD. This CDR3 is 17 amino acids long. Trimming stripped 3 bases from V and 2 bases from J, with 17 bases between.

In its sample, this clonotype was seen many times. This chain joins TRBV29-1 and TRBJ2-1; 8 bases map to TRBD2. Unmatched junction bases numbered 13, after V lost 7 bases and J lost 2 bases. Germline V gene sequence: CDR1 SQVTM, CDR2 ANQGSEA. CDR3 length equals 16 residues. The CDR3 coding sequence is TGCAGCGCCGGAGCGGGAGAGCGAATCGCCTACAATGAGCAGTTCTTC. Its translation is CSAGAGERIAYNEQFF.

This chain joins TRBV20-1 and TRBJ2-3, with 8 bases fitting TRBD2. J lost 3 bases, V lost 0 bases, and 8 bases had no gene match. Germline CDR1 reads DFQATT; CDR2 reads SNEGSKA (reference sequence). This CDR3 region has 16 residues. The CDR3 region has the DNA TGCAGTGCTAGAGATATCCAGCGGGAGTCGACAGATACGCAGTATTTT. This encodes CSARDIQRESTDTQYF.

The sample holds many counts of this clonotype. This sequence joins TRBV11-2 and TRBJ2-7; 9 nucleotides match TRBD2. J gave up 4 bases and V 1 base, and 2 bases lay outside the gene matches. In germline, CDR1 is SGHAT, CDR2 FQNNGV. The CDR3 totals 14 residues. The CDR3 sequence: CASSLGAGGYEQYF. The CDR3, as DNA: TGTGCCAGCAGCTTAGGAGCGGGGGGATACGAGCAGTACTTC. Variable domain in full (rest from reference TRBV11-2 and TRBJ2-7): EAGVAQSPRYKIIEKRQSVAFWCNPISGHATLYWYQQILGQGPKLLIQFQNNGVVDDSQLPKDRFSAERLKGVDSTLKIQPAKLEDSAVYLCASSLGAGGYEQYFGPGTRLTVT.

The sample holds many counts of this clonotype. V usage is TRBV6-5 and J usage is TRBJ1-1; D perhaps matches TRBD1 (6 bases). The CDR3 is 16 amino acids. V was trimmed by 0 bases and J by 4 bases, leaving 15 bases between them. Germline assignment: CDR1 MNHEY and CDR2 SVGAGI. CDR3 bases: TGTGCCAGCAGTTACTCGCCAGGGGATGGGTCCACTGAAGCTTTCTTT. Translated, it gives CASSYSPGDGSTEAFF.

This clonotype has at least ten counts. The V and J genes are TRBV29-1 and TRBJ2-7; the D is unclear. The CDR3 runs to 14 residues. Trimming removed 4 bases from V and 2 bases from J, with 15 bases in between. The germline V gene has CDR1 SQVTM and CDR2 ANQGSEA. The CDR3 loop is CSVVELLGTYEQYF. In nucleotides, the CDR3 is TGCAGCGTTGTGGAACTACTGGGGACCTACGAGCAGTACTTC.

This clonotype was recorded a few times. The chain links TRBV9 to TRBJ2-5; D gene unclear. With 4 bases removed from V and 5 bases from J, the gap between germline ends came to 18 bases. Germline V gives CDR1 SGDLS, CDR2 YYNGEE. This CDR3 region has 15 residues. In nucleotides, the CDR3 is TGTGCCAGCAGCCTGACCCTTGGGCACGTGGAGACCCAGTACTTC. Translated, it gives CASSLTLGHVETQYF.

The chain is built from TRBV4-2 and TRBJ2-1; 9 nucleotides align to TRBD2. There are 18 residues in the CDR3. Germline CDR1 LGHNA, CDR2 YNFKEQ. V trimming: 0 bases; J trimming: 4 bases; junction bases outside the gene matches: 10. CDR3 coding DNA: TGTGCCAGCAGCCAAGAGGCCGGCGGGGGGGCGTCATACAATGAGCAGTTCTTC. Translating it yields CASSQEAGGGASYNEQFF.

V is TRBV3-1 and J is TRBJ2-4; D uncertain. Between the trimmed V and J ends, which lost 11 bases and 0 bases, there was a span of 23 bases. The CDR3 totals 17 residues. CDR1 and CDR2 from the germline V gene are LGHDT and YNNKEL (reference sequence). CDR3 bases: TGTGCCTGCTGCCAAGAATCTAAGACCCTAGCCAAAAACATTCAGTACTTC. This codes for CACCQESKTLAKNIQYF.